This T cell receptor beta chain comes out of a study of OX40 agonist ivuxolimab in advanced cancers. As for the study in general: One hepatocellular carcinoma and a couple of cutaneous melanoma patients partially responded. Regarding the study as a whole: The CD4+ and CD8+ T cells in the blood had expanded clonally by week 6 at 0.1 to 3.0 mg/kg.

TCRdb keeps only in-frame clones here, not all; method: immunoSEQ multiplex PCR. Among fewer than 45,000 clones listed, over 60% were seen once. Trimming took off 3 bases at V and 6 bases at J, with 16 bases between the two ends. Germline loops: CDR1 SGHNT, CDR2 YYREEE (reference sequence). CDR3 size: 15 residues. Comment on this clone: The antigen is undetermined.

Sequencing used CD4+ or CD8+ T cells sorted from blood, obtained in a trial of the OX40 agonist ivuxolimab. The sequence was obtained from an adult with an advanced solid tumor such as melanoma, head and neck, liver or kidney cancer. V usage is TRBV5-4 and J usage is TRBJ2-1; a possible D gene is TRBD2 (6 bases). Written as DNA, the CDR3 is TGTGCCAGCAGCTCGGGGACTTCTCACAGCAATGAGCAGTTCTTC. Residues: CASSSGTSHSNEQFF.